Listed below are T cell receptor beta chains from one sample, sequenced in a study of shared clonotypes between healthy human individuals. The assay was immunoSEQ multiplex PCR, and TCRdb's table has in-frame clones only and misses some. The repertoire holds roughly 2 million clones, with approximately 95% as singletons. Sequences were obtained from naive CD4+ T cells sorted from blood. The receptors come from a man aged 18-30 years in good health. Each CDR3 is given with its conserved first and last residue. A D gene is named only where the DNA matches it firmly.

cdr3_length	d_call	v_call	cdr3_aa
12	.	TRBV6-5	CASSSPGDTQYF
15	.	TRBV10-3	CAISGGGGSNYGYTF
14	TRBD1	TRBV10-3	CAITQQGAGTEAFF
13	.	TRBV5-1	CASSLVPNNEQFF
15	TRBD1	TRBV7-2	CASSQDRGSYNEQFF
15	.	TRBV6-5	CASTYGTAFNSPLHF
19	TRBD2	TRBV2	CASSERVLQPGGATDTQYF
16	TRBD1	TRBV5-1	CASSLGGTGDRNTIYF
14	.	TRBV7-3	CASSLIGATGELFF
18	TRBD1	TRBV18	CASSPLLIGTANTGELFF
13	.	TRBV5-1	CASRTSLDREQYF
12	.	TRBV30	CAWSALENIQYF
14	.	TRBV11-3	CASSSPGYNSPLHF
15	TRBD1	TRBV7-2	CASSAYRGANEKLFF
15	.	TRBV9	CASSDGRSPPYGYTF
15	.	TRBV5-1	CASSLGSATNEKLFF
15	.	TRBV18	CASSPPRLSFYGYTF
14	TRBD1	TRBV5-6	CASSSFDRDGEAFF
14	.	TRBV5-4	CASSAGQLLYEQYF
17	TRBD1	TRBV4-1	CASSQQGAAGTNEKLFF
16	TRBD1	TRBV4-1	CASSQAGTGGDYGYTF
13	.	TRBV6-5	CASTEGRRYGYTF
18	.	TRBV5-8	CASSLDRGPSGGSYEQYF
16	.	TRBV27	CASSLSGTSVNSPLHF
13	.	TRBV10-3	CAINRDGTYEQYF
16	.	TRBV2	CASSGVRVSSNQPQHF